Sequencing of this T cell receptor beta chain was carried out in a study of T-cell reconstitution after alpha-beta-depleted transplantation in children. General observations from the study: T-cell numbers and diversity one year post-transplant derived largely from freshly generated T cells.

Germline assignment: CDR1 DFQATT and CDR2 SNEGSKA (reference sequence). J lost 7 bases, V lost 3 bases, and 9 bases had no gene match. The CDR3 extends over 15 amino acids. Many counts were recorded for this clonotype. The antigen remains undetermined. The authors prepared the TCRbeta library with unique molecular identifiers. TCRdb recomputed calls from the PCR reads with MiXCR, one row per CDR3 protein. The data contain a few hundred thousand distinct CDR3 sequences, roughly 8.2% of them singletons. This TCR was recovered from a female patient aged 2-10 years who had a stem cell transplant for Fanconi anemia, so the T cells may come from the graft donor. The sample in question was peripheral blood, obtained 360 days after TCRalphabeta/CD19-depleted stem cell transplant. The rearrangement uses TRBV20-1 and TRBJ1-5, with 10 positions matching TRBD1. The CDR3 sequence: CSASRDRGSGQPQHF. The CDR3 DNA follows: TGCAGTGCTAGTCGGGACAGGGGATCAGGACAGCCCCAGCATTTT.